This T cell receptor (beta chain) was profiled in a study of CD8+ T cells in alopecia areata. Study findings and constraints: In scalp samples, resident alphabeta T cells of normal skin are also sequenced. Patients showed less clear TCR sequence sharing than mice, possibly partly because of HLA diversity. Especially in alopecia totalis/universalis, lesional scalp showed greater clonality than normal scalp did.

Extracted RNA was reverse transcribed, and the resulting cDNA served as sequencing template. Clones were sequenced by immunoSEQ multiplex PCR, and TCRdb holds only the in-frame ones, with some missing. The sample includes 100,000 to 120,000 clones, 58% of them seen just once. Collected material from alopecia areata patients comprised lesional scalp punch biopsies and peripheral blood. Points on this clone: The antigen is not known.

This TCR came from a human donor with alopecia areata. Sequenced input: NKG2D-low CD8+ T cells sorted from blood.

The CDR3 coding sequence is TGTGCCAGCAGCGTAAGGGCCAACACCGGGGAGCTGTTTTTT. Translation gives CASSVRANTGELFF. This chain connects TRBV9 to TRBJ2-2; D not resolved. V dropped 1 base and J dropped 2 bases, with 6 bases sitting between them. Germline CDR1 is SGDLS and CDR2 is YYNGEE. CDR3 size: 14 residues.